Shown below are 13 T cell receptor beta chains from a single sample sequenced in a study of T cell responses to AZD1222 COVID-19 vaccine. Assay: immunoSEQ multiplex PCR; the TCRdb copy retains only in-frame clones and omits some. The table lists about 15,000 clones, 88% of them singletons. Material: peripheral blood, obtained 28 days after the second AZD1222 dose. Source of these receptors: an adult who received the AZD1222 COVID-19 vaccine.

J is TRBJ1-2 and V is TRBV5-1; TRBD1 aligns across 12 bases. The CDR3 covers 16 residues. The germline V gene encodes CDR1 SGHRS and CDR2 YFSETQ. The junction had 10 bases not matched to a gene; V was cut back by 2 bases and J by 8 bases. CDR3 DNA: TGCGCCAGCAGCTTAAATTCGGGACAGGGGGCGAAGGGCTACACCTTC. Translation gives CASSLNSGQGAKGYTF. The complete variable domain, with remaining parts taken from reference TRBV5-1 and TRBJ1-2, reads KAGVTQTPRYLIKTRGQQVTLSCSPISGHRSVSWYQQTPGQGLQFLFEYFSETQRNKGNFPGRFSGRQFSNSRSEMNVSTLELGDSALYLCASSLNSGQGAKGYTFGSGTRLTVV.

The rearrangement uses TRBV6-5 and TRBJ2-3; 15 bases align to TRBD2. CDR1 and CDR2 (germline): MNHEY, SVGAGI. This CDR3 has 16 amino acids. Unmatched junction bases numbered 4, after V lost 2 bases and J lost 7 bases. In nucleotides, the CDR3 is TGTGCCAGCAGTTACGGGACTAGCGGGGGGCACAATACGCAGTATTTT. Translating it yields CASSYGTSGGHNTQYF.

V and J are TRBV5-1 and TRBJ2-7, with TRBD2 matching 11 bases. The CDR3 loop spans 15 amino acids. CDR1 SGHRS and CDR2 YFSETQ come from the germline V gene. J lost 5 bases, V lost 0 bases, and 4 bases had no gene match. CDR3 bases: TGCGCCAGCAGCTTGGCCGGGACTAGCGGAAACGAGCAGTACTTC. It codes for CASSLAGTSGNEQYF.

The rearrangement uses TRBV7-9 and TRBJ1-6; 9 bases agree with TRBD1. CDR1 is SEHNR and CDR2 is FQNEAQ in the germline V gene (reference sequence). The CDR3 length is 14 residues. Trimming cost V 4 bases and J 10 bases; bases outside gene matches: 5. As DNA, the CDR3 is TGTGCCAGCAGCTCGGACAGGGGTTGGTCACCCCTCCACTTT. Its translation: CASSSDRGWSPLHF.

This clone came up a few times. V usage is TRBV18 and J usage is TRBJ1-1, with D perhaps matching TRBD1 (5 bases). The CDR3 runs to 15 residues. V lost 6 bases to trimming and J lost 5 bases, with 19 bases between them. Germline V gene data show CDR1 as KGHSH and CDR2 as LQKENI. The CDR3 nucleotides read TGTGCCAGCTCTTATTCCGGGGCCGCAGGGACTGAAGCTTTCTTT. It is translated as CASSYSGAAGTEAFF.

The chain employs TRBV19 and TRBJ2-7, with D perhaps given as TRBD1 or TRBD2 (6 bases each). The germline V gene encodes CDR1 LNHDA and CDR2 SQIVND (reference sequence). V lost 1 base and J 1 base, leaving 11 bases between the germline ends. The CDR3 length is 15 residues. DNA for the CDR3: TGTGCCAGTAGTATAGGGCAGGGGACTTCCTACGAGCAGTACTTC. This encodes CASSIGQGTSYEQYF.

This clone has more than one count but fewer than ten. The chain joins TRBV6-4 to TRBJ2-1; D is uncertain. CDR3 length: 14 amino acids. Germline V lookup: CDR1 MRHNA, CDR2 SNTAGT. The V and J ends lost 4 bases and 7 bases respectively, with 14 bases between them. CDR3 coding DNA: TGTGCCAGCAGTGCTGAGGCTGGCTTGAATGAGCAGTTCTTC. Amino acid sequence: CASSAEAGLNEQFF.

The J gene is TRBJ1-1, the V gene TRBV2, with 9 bases that match TRBD1. The CDR3 spans 21 residues. The germline V gene has CDR1 SNHLY and CDR2 FYNNEI. J lost 8 bases, V lost 3 bases, and 28 bases had no gene match. The CDR3 DNA reads as TGTGCCAGCAGTGACCAGTTCCGGGACAGGGCAACGAGTGGTGCGTGGTGGGAAGCTTTCTTT. It yields the protein CASSDQFRDRATSGAWWEAFF.

This clone was seen only a few times. The chain carries TRBV18 and TRBJ2-2, with D perhaps matching TRBD2 (6 bases). With 5 bases removed from V and 5 bases from J, the gap between germline ends came to 15 bases. Germline lookup yields CDR1 KGHSH and CDR2 LQKENI. This CDR3 comprises 15 residues. CDR3 nucleotides: TGTGCCAGCTCAGATCTAGCGTCGGGGACCGGGGAGCTGTTTTTT. Amino acid sequence: CASSDLASGTGELFF.

About this clone: Distinct nucleotide sequences in the sample also encode this CDR3. The rearrangement links TRBV28 to TRBJ2-5, with TRBD1 matching 9 bases. Looked up from germline, CDR1 is MDHEN and CDR2 is SYDVKM. V trimming: 6 bases; J trimming: 1 base; junction bases outside the gene matches: 6. This CDR3 is built from 15 residues. This CDR3 reads CASSRPGQGQETQYF. CDR3 bases: TGTGCCAGCAGCCGACCGGGACAGGGCCAAGAGACCCAGTACTTC.

The gene calls are TRBV28 and TRBJ1-4; D is unclear. Germline lookup yields CDR1 MDHEN and CDR2 SYDVKM. This CDR3 is 15 amino acids long. V lost 7 bases, J lost 0 bases, and 12 bases lay in between. The CDR3 loop is CASIWKGPTNEKLFF. The CDR3 nucleotides are TGTGCCAGCATTTGGAAGGGCCCAACTAATGAAAAACTGTTTTTT.

This chain links TRBV6-2 or TRBV6-3 with TRBJ2-6; D is perhaps TRBD2 (5 bases). The V gene lost 5 bases and the J gene lost 1 base, with 6 bases spanning the gap. This CDR3 is built from 14 residues. Germline-derived CDR1 and CDR2 are MNHEY and SVGEGT. CDR3 in amino acids: CASSRLSGANVLTF. CDR3 DNA: TGTGCCAGCAGTCGACTATCTGGGGCCAACGTCCTGACTTTC.

The rearrangement joins TRBV6-5 to TRBJ1-5, with 9 bases matching TRBD1. Looked up from germline, CDR1 is MNHEY and CDR2 is SVGAGI. The CDR3 totals 15 residues. Trimming removed 6 bases from V and 6 bases from J; junction bases left unmatched: 9. CDR3 sequence reads: CASRYTGGEGQPQHF. CDR3 nucleotide sequence: TGTGCCAGCAGGTACACAGGGGGCGAAGGTCAGCCCCAGCATTTT.